This record concerns one T cell receptor (beta chain) sequence. In this sample, this clonotype turned up many times. Which antigen it targets is not known. No much larger clone is present one base from it, and per-base qualities are unavailable. The CDR3 contains 14 residues, cysteine and phenylalanine counted. Just CDR3 DNA is preserved here, 42 bases in frame from base 1. Per the germline V gene, MNHNS is the CDR1 and SASEGT is the CDR2. V gives up 5 bases and J gives up 7 bases, and the segment between their germline ends measures 15 bases. This sample is part of a study of CD8+CD57+ T cells in acquired aplastic anemia (dated by TCRdb to the late 2010s). Notes on the research overall: Extracted DNA from sorted CD4+ and CD8+ cells averaged approximately 3 ug, ranging from roughly 0.17 to 30 ug. Mean read counts for healthy donor samples were about 10 million for CD4+ cells and about 12 million for CD8+ cells.

TCR repertoires of sorted CD4+ and CD8+ blood T cells from severe aplastic anemia patients and healthy subjects were deep-sequenced in the study. Ficoll-Paque density gradient centrifugation was used to isolate peripheral blood mononuclear cells. Before DNA was extracted, CD4+ and CD8+ T cells were sorted using either FACS or magnetic beads. Genomic DNA was used as template for profiling of TCR beta VDJ combinations and CDR3 sequences. An Illumina HiSeq 2000 was used for TCR repertoire sequencing. Regarding the original processing steps: TRBV/TRBJ rearrangement plots, CDR3 size and DJ length profiles, and Simpson's diversity index were used to evaluate the repertoires. The immunodominant clone was defined as the most abundant DNA sequence in deep sequencing data. CDR3 amino acid sequences were screened for sharing across subjects and were compared with published repertoires and the VDJdb database. The public reads were quality trimmed at Q25 with fastp and then assembled into clones with MiXCR by TCRdb, keeping productive beta chains. Each CDR3 protein gets just one entry, which takes the most common genes and DNA from the rows behind it. The V and J calls here are based on TCRdb, not the publication. Counted in this sample were 90,000 to 130,000 distinct CDR3 sequences; around 49% of them appeared once. The ten top clones hold 30% to 35% of the sample.

What the study reported, not specific to this receptor: Nearly 30 CD8+ CDR3 sequences were found in both patients and controls but appeared to be highly expressed in patients and within the immunodominant clones of the patients. Patients and healthy controls showed no significant difference in CD8+ Simpson's diversity (P=0.060).

The chain is made from TRBV6-1 and TRBJ1-5; a weak D assignment points to TRBD1 (6 bases agree). The sequence was collected from a human donor in good health, serving as a control. Sequencing was carried out using sorted CD4+, CD8+, or CD8+CD57+ T cells (not recorded which) from PBMCs. The CDR3 corresponds to CASSHTGSGQPQHF. The nucleotides read TGTGCCAGCAGTCATACAGGGTCAGGGCAGCCCCAGCATTTT.